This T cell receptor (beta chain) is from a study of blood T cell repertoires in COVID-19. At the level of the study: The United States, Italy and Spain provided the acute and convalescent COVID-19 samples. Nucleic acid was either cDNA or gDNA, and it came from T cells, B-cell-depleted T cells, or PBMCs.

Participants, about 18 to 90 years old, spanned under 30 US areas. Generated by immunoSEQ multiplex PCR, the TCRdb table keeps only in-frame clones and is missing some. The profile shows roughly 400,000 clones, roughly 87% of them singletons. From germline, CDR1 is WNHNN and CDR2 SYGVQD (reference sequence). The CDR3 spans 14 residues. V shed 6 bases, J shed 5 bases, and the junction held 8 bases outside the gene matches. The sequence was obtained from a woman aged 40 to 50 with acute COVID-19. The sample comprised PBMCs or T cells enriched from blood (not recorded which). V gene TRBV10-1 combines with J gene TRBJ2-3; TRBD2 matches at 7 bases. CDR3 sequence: CASRIKAGVDTQYF. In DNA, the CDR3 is TGCGCCAGCAGAATTAAGGCGGGAGTAGATACGCAGTATTTT.